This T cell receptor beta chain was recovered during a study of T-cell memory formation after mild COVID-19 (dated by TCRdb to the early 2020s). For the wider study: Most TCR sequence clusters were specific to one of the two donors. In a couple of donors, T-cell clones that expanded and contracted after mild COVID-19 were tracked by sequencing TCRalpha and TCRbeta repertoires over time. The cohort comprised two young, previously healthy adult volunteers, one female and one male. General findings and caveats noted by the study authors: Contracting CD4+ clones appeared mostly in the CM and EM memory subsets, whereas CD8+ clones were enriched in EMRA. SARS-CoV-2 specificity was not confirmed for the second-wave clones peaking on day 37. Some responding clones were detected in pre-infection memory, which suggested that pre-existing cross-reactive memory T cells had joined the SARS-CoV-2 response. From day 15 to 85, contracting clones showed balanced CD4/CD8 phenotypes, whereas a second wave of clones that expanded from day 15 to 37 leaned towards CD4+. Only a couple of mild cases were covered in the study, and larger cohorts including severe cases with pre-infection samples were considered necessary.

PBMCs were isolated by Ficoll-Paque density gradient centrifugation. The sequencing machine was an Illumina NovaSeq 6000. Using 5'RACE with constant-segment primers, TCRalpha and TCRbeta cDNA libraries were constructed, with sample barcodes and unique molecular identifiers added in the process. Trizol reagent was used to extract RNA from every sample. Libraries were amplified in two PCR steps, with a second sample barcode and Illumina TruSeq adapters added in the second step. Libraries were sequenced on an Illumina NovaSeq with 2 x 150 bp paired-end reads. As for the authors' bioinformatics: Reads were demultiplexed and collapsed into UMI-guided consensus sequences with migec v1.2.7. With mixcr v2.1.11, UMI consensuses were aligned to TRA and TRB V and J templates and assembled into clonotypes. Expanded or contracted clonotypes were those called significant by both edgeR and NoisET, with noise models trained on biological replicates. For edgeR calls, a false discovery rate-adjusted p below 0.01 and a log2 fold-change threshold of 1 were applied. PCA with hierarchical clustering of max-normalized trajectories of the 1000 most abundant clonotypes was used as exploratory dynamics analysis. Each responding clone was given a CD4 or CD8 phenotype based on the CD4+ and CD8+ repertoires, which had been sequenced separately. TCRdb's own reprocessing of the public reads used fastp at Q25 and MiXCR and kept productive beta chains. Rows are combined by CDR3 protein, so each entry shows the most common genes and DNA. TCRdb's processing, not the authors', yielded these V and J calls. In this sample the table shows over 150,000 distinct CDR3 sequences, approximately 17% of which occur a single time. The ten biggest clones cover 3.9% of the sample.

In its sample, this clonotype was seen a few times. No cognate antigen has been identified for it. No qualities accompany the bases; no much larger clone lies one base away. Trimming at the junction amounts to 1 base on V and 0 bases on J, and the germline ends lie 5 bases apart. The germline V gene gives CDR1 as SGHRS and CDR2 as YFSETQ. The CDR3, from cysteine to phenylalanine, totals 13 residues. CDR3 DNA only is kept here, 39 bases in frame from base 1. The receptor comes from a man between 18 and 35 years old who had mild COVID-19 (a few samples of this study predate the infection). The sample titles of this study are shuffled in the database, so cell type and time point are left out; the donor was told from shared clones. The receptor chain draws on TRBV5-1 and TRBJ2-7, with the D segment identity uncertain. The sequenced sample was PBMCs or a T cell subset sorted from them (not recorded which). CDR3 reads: CASSLPSSYEQYF. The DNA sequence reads TGCGCCAGCAGCTTGCCTTCCTCCTACGAGCAGTACTTC.